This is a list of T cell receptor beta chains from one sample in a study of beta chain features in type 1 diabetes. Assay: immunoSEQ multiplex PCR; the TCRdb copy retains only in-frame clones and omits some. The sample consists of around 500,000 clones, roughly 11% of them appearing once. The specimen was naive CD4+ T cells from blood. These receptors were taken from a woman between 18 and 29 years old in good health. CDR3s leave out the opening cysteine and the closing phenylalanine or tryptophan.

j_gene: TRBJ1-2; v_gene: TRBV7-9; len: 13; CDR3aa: ASSLVAGVTNGYT
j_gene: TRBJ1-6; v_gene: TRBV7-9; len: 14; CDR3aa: ASSLRKRGANSPLH
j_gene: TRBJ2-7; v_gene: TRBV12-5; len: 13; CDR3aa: ASGLVIGRTYEQY
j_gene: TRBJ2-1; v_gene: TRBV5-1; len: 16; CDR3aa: ASSYYTRSGSRRNEQF
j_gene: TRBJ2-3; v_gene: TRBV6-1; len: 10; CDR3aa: ASSLKADTQY
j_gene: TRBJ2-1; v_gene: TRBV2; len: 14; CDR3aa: ASTDTRERSYNEQF
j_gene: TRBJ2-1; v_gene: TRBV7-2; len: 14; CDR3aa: ASSKNRASSYNEQF
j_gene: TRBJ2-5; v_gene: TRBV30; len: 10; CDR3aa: AWRTPRAAQY
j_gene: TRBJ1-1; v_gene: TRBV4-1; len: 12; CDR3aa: ASSQVIRQTEAF
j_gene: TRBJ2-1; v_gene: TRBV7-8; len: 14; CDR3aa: ASSGTRGTGLNEQF
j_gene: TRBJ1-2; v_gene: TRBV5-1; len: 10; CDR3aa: ASSHGSYGYT
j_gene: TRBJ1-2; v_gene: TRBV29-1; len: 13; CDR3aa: SVEREYRGRYGYT
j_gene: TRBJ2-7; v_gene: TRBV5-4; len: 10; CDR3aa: ASSPARSEQY
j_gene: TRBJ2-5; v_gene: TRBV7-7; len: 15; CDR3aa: ASSLVPSGSGRETQY
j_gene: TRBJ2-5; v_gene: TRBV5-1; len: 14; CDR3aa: ASSPGLAGLQWTQY
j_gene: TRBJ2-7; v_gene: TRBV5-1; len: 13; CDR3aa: ASSSWTSSSYEQY
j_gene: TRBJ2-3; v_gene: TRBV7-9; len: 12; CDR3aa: ASSTDRDSGTQY
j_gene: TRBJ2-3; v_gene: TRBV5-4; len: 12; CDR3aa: ASNTLSSTDTQY
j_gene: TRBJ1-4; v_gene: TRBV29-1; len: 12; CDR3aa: SVVVQGPNEKLF
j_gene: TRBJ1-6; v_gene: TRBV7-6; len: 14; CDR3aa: ASSIQQGRYNSPLH
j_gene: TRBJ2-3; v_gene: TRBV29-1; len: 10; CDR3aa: SVDGGTDTQY
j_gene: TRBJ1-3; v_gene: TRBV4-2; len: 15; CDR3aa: ASSQEVPANSGNTIY
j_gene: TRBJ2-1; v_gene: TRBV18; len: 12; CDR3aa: ASSPPMADLEQF
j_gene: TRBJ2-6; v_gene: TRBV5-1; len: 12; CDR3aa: ASSSLTGANVLT
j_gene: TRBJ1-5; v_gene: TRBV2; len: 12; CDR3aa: ASNMGVRGQPQH
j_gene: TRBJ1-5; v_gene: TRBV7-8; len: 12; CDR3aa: ASSLWDNNQPQH
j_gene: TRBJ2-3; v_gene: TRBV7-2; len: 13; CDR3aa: ASSLTGQGGDTQY
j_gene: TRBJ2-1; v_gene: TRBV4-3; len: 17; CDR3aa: ASSQPGRGRAAYLNEQF
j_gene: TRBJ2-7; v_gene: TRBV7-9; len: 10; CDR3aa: ASSGDRDEQY
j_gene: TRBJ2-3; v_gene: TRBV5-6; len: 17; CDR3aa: ASSGLGQEWPSSTDTQY